This TCR beta chain was retrieved from a study of cytomegalovirus exposure and HLA in healthy donors. Points from the study as a whole: Versus the approximately 720-donor mean, an Asian-associated ancestry cluster reportedly showed fewer N-insertions in a later analysis. The study listed some 160 cytomegalovirus-associated TCR beta chains. Earlier analysis found most TCR beta V segments productive about 87% or about 30% of the time.

The PCR used 60 Vbeta and 13 Jbeta primers. Assay used: immunoSEQ multiplex PCR; TCRdb lists only in-frame clones, some missing. The sample holds over 60,000 clones. Although they were nominally healthy when sampled, donors likely had unrecorded immune exposures. With regard to this clone: Its antigen is unknown.

V gave up 4 bases and J gave up 9 bases, with 11 bases separating them. There are 12 residues in the CDR3. CDR1 and CDR2 (germline): SGDLS, YYNGEE. Sequencing was performed on PBMCs. J is TRBJ2-1 and V is TRBV9, with a possible D match to TRBD2 (5 bases). The origin of this receptor is a female donor in good health and CMV-seropositive. This CDR3 reads CASSPVRGEQFF. CDR3 nucleotide sequence: TGTGCCAGCAGCCCGGTCCGGGGTGAGCAGTTCTTC.